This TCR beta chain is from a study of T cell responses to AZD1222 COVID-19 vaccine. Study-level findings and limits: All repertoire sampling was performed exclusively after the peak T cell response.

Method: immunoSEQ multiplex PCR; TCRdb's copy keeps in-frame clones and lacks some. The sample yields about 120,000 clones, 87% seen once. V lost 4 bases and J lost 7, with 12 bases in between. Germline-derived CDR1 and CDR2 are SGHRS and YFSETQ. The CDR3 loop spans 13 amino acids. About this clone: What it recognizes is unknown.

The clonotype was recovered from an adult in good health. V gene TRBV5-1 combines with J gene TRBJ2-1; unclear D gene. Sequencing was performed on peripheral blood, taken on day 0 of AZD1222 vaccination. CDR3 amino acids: CASSDQVGNEQFF. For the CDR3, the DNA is TGCGCCAGCAGCGACCAGGTGGGGAATGAGCAGTTCTTC.